The present TCR beta chain was sequenced within a study of shared clonotypes between healthy human individuals. In this sample, this clone turned up once. Germline-derived CDR1 and CDR2 are SGHNT and YENEEA. V gave up 5 bases and J gave up 0 bases; unmatched junction bases: 4. The CDR3 has 15 amino acids. Profiling relied on immunoSEQ multiplex PCR, and the TCRdb table lists in-frame clones only, not all of them. This sample has roughly 1,100,000 clones, with roughly 75% found just once. The sequenced sample was memory CD4+ T cells sorted from blood. Subset here: CD45RA-negative fraction. The receptor was isolated from a man younger than 35 in good health. The J gene is TRBJ2-1, the V gene TRBV11-3, with 7 bases identical to TRBD1. CDR3 nucleotide sequence: TGTGCCAGCAGCGGGACAGCGAGCTCCTACAATGAGCAGTTCTTC. It translates to CASSGTASSYNEQFF. Full variable domain (missing parts from reference TRBV11-3 and TRBJ2-1): EAGVVQSPRYKIIEKKQPVAFWCNPISGHNTLYWYLQNLGQGPELLIRYENEEAVDDSQLPKDRFSAERLKGVDSTLKIQPAELGDSAVYLCASSGTASSYNEQFFGPGTRLTVL.